Reported below is one T cell receptor (beta chain). The sample is drawn from a study of OX40 agonist ivuxolimab in advanced cancers. Overall study context: Therapy given before enrollment (anti-PD-1, anti-PD-L1 or anti-CTLA-4) was allowed, and 30% to 50% had some.

Using immunoSEQ multiplex PCR, the repertoire was profiled, and TCRdb retains in-frame clones only, with some absent. There are tens of thousands of clones in the sample; around four fifths occur only once, and over 0.4% lies in the top ten. The clonotype comes from an adult with an advanced solid tumor such as melanoma, head and neck, liver or kidney cancer. Sequences were derived from CD4+ or CD8+ T cells sorted from blood, sampled in a trial of the OX40 agonist ivuxolimab.

CDR3 in amino acids: CASSLLEGEAFF. The CDR3 DNA reads as TGCGCCAGCAGCCTCCTCGAGGGTGAAGCTTTCTTT. The chain recombines TRBV5-1 with TRBJ1-1; D not resolved. V was pared by 4 bases and J by 7 bases, with 11 bases between. The V gene's germline CDR1 is SGHRS and CDR2 YFSETQ. This CDR3 is 12 amino acids long.